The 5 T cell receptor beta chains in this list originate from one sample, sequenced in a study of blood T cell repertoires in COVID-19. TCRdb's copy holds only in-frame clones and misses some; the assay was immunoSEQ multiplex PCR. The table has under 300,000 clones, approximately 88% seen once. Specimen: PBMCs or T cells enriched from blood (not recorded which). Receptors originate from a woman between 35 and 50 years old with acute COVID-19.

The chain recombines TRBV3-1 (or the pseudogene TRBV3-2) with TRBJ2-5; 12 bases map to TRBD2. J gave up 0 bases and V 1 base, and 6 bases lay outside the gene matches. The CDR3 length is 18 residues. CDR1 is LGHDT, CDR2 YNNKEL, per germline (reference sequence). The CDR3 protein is CASSQVTSGGRYQETQYF. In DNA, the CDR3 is TGTGCCAGCAGCCAAGTTACTAGCGGGGGGCGGTACCAAGAGACCCAGTACTTC.

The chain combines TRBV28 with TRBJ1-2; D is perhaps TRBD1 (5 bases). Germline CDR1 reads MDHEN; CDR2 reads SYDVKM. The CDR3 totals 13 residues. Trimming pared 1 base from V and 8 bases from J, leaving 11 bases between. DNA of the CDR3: TGTGCCAGCAGTTTATCTAGGGGCGTAGGCTACACCTTC. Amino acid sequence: CASSLSRGVGYTF.

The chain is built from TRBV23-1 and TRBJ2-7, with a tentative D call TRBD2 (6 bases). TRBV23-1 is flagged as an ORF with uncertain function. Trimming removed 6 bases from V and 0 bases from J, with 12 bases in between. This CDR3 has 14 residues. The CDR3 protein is CASREAGSSYEQYF. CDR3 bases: TGCGCCAGCAGAGAGGCGGGGAGCTCCTACGAGCAGTACTTC.

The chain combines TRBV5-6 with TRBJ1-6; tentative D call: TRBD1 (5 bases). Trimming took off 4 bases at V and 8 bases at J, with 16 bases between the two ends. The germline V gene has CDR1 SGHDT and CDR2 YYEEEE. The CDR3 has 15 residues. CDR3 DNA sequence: TGTGCCAGCAGCGCCCAGGCAGGGTTCCATTCACCCCTCCACTTT. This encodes CASSAQAGFHSPLHF.

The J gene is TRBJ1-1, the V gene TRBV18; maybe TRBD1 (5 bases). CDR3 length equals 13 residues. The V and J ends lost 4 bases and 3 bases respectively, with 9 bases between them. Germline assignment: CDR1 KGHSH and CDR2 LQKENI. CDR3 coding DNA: TGTGCCAGCTCACAGGGGTCGGACACTGAAGCTTTCTTT. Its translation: CASSQGSDTEAFF.